The entry below gives a single T cell receptor (beta chain) sequence along with its context. Its antigen remains unidentified. Base qualities are not provided; no much larger clone lies one nucleotide away. The run used an Illumina HiSeq 1500. The raw public data were reprocessed by TCRdb itself: fastp quality trimming at Q25, MiXCR clonotype calling, in-frame beta chains only. Under each unique CDR3 protein, matching rows form one entry showing the most common genes and DNA. Within this sample are around 490,000 distinct CDR3 sequences, with around 27% of them counted one time only. The ten largest make up around 13% of the sample. The data were obtained in a study of T cell repertoires in cytomegalovirus infection (dated by TCRdb to about 2019). With regard to the full study: Donor HLA type was relevant to the analysis, because carriage of CMV infection together with the matching HLA type was indicated by public TCR beta signatures. Broad study findings and their caveats: In the ex vivo response, HLA-C-restricted CMV-specific TCR beta clonotypes were dominant, and in two of eight donors the single most frequent clonotype came from this HLA-C-restricted group. Cumulative frequency of public TCR beta family members discriminated carriers of CMV infection plus the relevant HLA type in this cohort and an independent approximately 370-donor cohort.

V is shortened by 5 bases, J by 0 bases, and the region joining them spans 14 bases. CDR1 and CDR2 were assigned from the germline V gene as SGHRS and YFSETQ. The CDR3 runs 16 residues from the cysteine to the phenylalanine. The sequence is cut down to CDR3 DNA, 48 bases in frame from base 1. The receptor was derived from a human donor in good health (CMV status not recorded). Some clones in this sample may be carry-over from other donors' samples. In this chain, TRBV5-1 is recombined with TRBJ2-2; the D gene identity is not certain. Specimen: PBMCs. The CDR3 is CASSHSWLTNTGELFF. Read as DNA, the sequence is TGCGCCAGCAGTCATTCGTGGCTAACGAACACCGGGGAGCTGTTTTTT.